These 18 T cell receptor beta chains were all obtained from the same sample, sequenced in a study of CD8+ T cells in alopecia areata. Following RNA extraction, reverse transcription yielded cDNA that acted as the sequencing template. Libraries were prepared by immunoSEQ multiplex PCR; TCRdb keeps only in-frame clonotypes and omits some of them. Of more than 95,000 clones listed, approximately 42% are singletons. Sequences were obtained from CD4+ T cells sorted from blood. The receptors were sampled from a human donor with alopecia areata.

V gene TRBV7-2 combines with J gene TRBJ2-5; 8 bases agree with TRBD1. CDR3 length: 14 amino acids. The germline V gene has CDR1 SGHTA and CDR2 FQGNSA. V trimming: 5 bases; J trimming: 1 base; junction bases outside the gene matches: 3. This CDR3 is CASSRQGIQETQYF. CDR3 DNA sequence: TGTGCCAGCAGCCGACAGGGGATCCAAGAGACCCAGTACTTC.

This chain connects TRBV6-6 to TRBJ2-5; D ambiguous. Trimming removed 2 bases at V and 4 bases at J, with 14 bases between. The CDR3 length is 15 residues. Germline V gene data show CDR1 as MNHNY and CDR2 as SVGAGI (reference sequence). The CDR3 region is CASSYPLGLGETQYF. For the CDR3, the DNA is TGTGCCAGCAGTTACCCATTGGGGTTGGGAGAGACCCAGTACTTC.

This sequence joins TRBV2 and TRBJ2-1; 7 bases align to TRBD2. Germline assignment: CDR1 SNHLY and CDR2 FYNNEI. V was clipped by 8 bases and J by 7 bases; unmatched bases: 17. The CDR3 has 16 amino acids. The CDR3 region is CASWGGTGLTSNEQFF. CDR3 in DNA: TGTGCCAGCTGGGGGGGGACGGGACTAACTTCGAATGAGCAGTTCTTC.

CDR3 sequence (DNA): TGTGCCAGCTCATTAAACAAGGGCTCCTACGAGCAGTACTTC. This encodes CASSLNKGSYEQYF. The V call is TRBV18, the J call TRBJ2-7; D remains unclear. CDR1 KGHSH and CDR2 LQKENI come from the germline V gene. CDR3 length: 14 amino acids. Trimming left V 5 bases short and J 0 bases short, with 11 bases between.

This chain connects TRBV6-6 to TRBJ2-7; D not resolved. Germline V gene lookup returns CDR1 MNHNY and CDR2 SVGAGI (reference sequence). The ends were cut back, 2 bases at V and 2 bases at J, with 4 bases in the middle. The CDR3 is 12 residues long. The CDR3 reads CASSYGTYEQYF. The CDR3 DNA sequence: TGTGCCAGCAGTTACGGTACCTACGAGCAGTACTTC.

This clone was seen once. This chain joins TRBV5-6 and TRBJ1-2; TRBD1 matches at 12 bases. CDR1 is SGHDT, CDR2 YYEEEE, per germline. Trimming took 4 bases from V and 5 from J; bases not matched to a gene: 9. The CDR3 runs to 16 residues. The CDR3 here is CASSGGTGGSAYGYTF. The CDR3 DNA is TGTGCCAGCAGCGGGGGGACAGGGGGCTCCGCGTATGGCTACACCTTC.

V and J are TRBV4-1 and TRBJ2-3; D uncertain. The CDR3 contains 15 residues. Trimming took off 2 bases at V and 0 bases at J, with 9 bases between the two ends. Germline CDR1 MGHRA, CDR2 YSYEKL. The CDR3 spells CASSQFSRSTDTQYF. The CDR3 nucleotides are TGCGCCAGCAGCCAATTTAGCAGAAGCACAGATACGCAGTATTTT.

V usage is TRBV5-1 and J usage is TRBJ2-1; 11 bases agree with TRBD2. The CDR3 is made up of 16 amino acids. J gave up 2 bases and V 4 bases, and 5 bases lay outside the gene matches. Germline assignment: CDR1 SGHRS and CDR2 YFSETQ. In nucleotides, the CDR3 is TGCGCCAGCAGCCAATTGACTAGCGGGACCTACAATGAGCAGTTCTTC. Its translation is CASSQLTSGTYNEQFF.

This clone was seen a handful of times. The chain couples TRBV5-1 to TRBJ2-2; 8 nucleotides align to TRBD2. CDR3 length: 15 amino acids. Trimming at V came to 4 bases and at J to 1 base, leaving 3 bases not matched to a gene. The V gene's germline CDR1 is SGHRS and CDR2 YFSETQ. CDR3 nucleotide sequence: TGCGCCAGCAGCCCCACTAGCGGGAACACCGGGGAGCTGTTTTTT. Translating gives CASSPTSGNTGELFF.

The chain carries TRBV30 and TRBJ2-1; D possibly corresponds to TRBD2 (5 bases). Germline CDR1 reads GTSNPN; CDR2 reads SVGIG (reference sequence). V lost 0 bases to trimming and J lost 8 bases, with 11 bases between them. CDR3 length: 13 amino acids. The CDR3 sequence: CAWSVVLAYEQFF. The CDR3 DNA sequence: TGTGCCTGGAGTGTCGTGCTAGCCTATGAGCAGTTCTTC. The full variable domain, with the rest looked up from reference TRBV30 and TRBJ2-1, is SQTIHQWPATLVQPVGSPLSLECTVEGTSNPNLYWYRQAAGRGLQLLFYSVGIGQISSEVPQNLSASRPQDRQFILSSKKLLLSDSGFYLCAWSVVLAYEQFFGPGTRLTVL.

In its sample, this clone was seen many times. Additional DNA sequences in this sample encode the identical CDR3. The J gene is TRBJ2-3, the V gene TRBV7-9, with D unclear. V lost 3 bases and J 2 bases, leaving 9 bases between the germline ends. From germline, CDR1 is SEHNR and CDR2 FQNEAQ (reference sequence). The CDR3 is 14 residues long. The CDR3 region is CASSFAGNTDTQYF. Here the CDR3 DNA reads TGTGCCAGCAGCTTCGCTGGGAACACAGATACGCAGTATTTT.

The chain recombines TRBV7-8 with TRBJ1-2; perhaps TRBD1 as D (6 bases). V was shortened by 2 bases and J by 8 bases, with 12 bases between the two germline ends. The CDR3 has 13 residues. Germline CDR1 reads SGHVS; CDR2 reads FQNEAQ. The CDR3 spells CASSLTGSWGYTF. CDR3 coding DNA: TGTGCCAGCAGCTTAACAGGGTCATGGGGCTACACCTTC.

This clone was seen a few times. CDR3 sequence (DNA): TGCAGCGTTGAAAGGCAGGGACTAAACACTGAAGCTTTCTTT. It yields the protein CSVERQGLNTEAFF. The chain employs TRBV29-1 and TRBJ1-1; possibly TRBD1 for D (5 bases). V lost 2 bases to trimming and J lost 2 bases, with 12 bases between them. CDR1 SQVTM and CDR2 ANQGSEA come from the germline V gene. The CDR3 consists of 14 residues.

This clone appeared a few times. The chain has TRBV30 and TRBJ2-2; 8 nucleotides agree with TRBD1. V lost 4 bases, J lost 6 bases, and 4 bases stayed unmatched. Germline V gene sequence: CDR1 GTSNPN, CDR2 SVGIG (reference sequence). There are 13 residues in the CDR3. This CDR3 is CAWITTGAGELFF. The CDR3 DNA is TGTGCCTGGATTACGACAGGGGCCGGGGAGCTGTTTTTT.

The sample holds one count of this clone. The J gene is TRBJ2-1, the V gene TRBV4-1; TRBD2 matches 12 bases. The trim removed 3 bases at V and 4 bases at J, leaving 7 bases unmatched. The germline V gene encodes CDR1 MGHRA and CDR2 YSYEKL. This CDR3 comprises 17 residues. The CDR3, as DNA: TGCGCCAGCAGCCACCGTGCCCTAGCGGGAGGGTACAATGAGCAGTTCTTC. It encodes CASSHRALAGGYNEQFF.

This clone was found a few times. The V gene is TRBV19, the J gene TRBJ2-3; no clear D gene. The germline V gene has CDR1 LNHDA and CDR2 SQIVND (reference sequence). CDR3 size: 11 residues. V lost 3 bases to trimming and J lost 4 bases, with 2 bases between them. The CDR3 bases are TGTGCCAGTAGTATGGCAGATACGCAGTATTTT. Protein sequence: CASSMADTQYF.

The V call is TRBV5-1, the J call TRBJ2-1; D gene unclear. The CDR3 has 13 residues. Between the trimmed V and J ends, which lost 0 bases and 7 bases, there was a span of 8 bases. Germline loops: CDR1 SGHRS, CDR2 YFSETQ. The CDR3 sequence: CASSLAVSNEQFF. CDR3 in DNA: TGCGCCAGCAGCTTGGCAGTGAGTAATGAGCAGTTCTTC.

The CDR3 here is CSGLPGNTEAFF. CDR3 nucleotide sequence: TGCAGCGGCCTCCCCGGGAACACTGAAGCTTTCTTT. V gene TRBV29-1 combines with J gene TRBJ1-1; D is unclear. V was cut by 7 bases and J by 1 base, with 10 bases left in between. The germline V gene encodes CDR1 SQVTM and CDR2 ANQGSEA. The CDR3 contains 12 residues.